The clone carrying this TCR beta chain has only a few counts. No antigen is known for it. This specimen belongs to a study of type 1 and type 2 diabetes patients. Study outcomes and limitations: Some T1D-only expanded clones might appear in more T2D or control samples. Groups were not age- or gender-matched, which may bias interpretation.

Per germline, CDR1 MDHEN and CDR2 SYDVKM. This CDR3 is built from 11 residues. Deletions cut 8 bases from V and 7 bases from J, with 12 bases between. The PCR template was genomic DNA. The TCR beta CDR3 region was amplified using 30 forward and 13 reverse primers. TCRdb itself ran the multiplex PCR reads through MiXCR, one entry per CDR3 protein. The data hold 280,000 or so distinct CDR3 sequences, with approximately 45% observed a single time. The rearrangement links TRBV28 to TRBJ2-7; D possibly corresponds to TRBD1 (5 bases). The material sequenced was peripheral blood mononuclear cells (PBMCs). The sequence was obtained from a man between 18 and 29 years old with type 2 diabetes. CDR3 region: CASFAGREQYF. CDR3 in DNA: TGTGCCAGCTTCGCAGGGCGTGAGCAGTACTTC.